The entry that follows covers one T cell receptor beta chain sequence. What it recognizes is unknown. Other DNA sequences of this sample code for an identical CDR3. This entry is derived from a study of cytomegalovirus exposure and HLA in healthy donors. Study details: Roughly 80% of around 390 genotyped donors fell in the Caucasian-associated ancestry cluster. Findings and limits, study-wide: Near-uniform donor sequencing depth was presumed by presence/absence analyses. Later analysis found that TCR beta chains associated with HLA were more clonally expanded than other, equally common chains. Specific recognition of CMV antigens was confirmed in vitro for three chains (all CMV-associated).

Vbeta (60) and Jbeta (13) primers were used in the PCR. This table comes from immunoSEQ multiplex PCR, and its TCRdb copy is limited to in-frame clones, with some not included. The repertoire holds 96,000 or so clones, with about four fifths as singletons. Germline V CDR1 and CDR2: MNHEY, SVGAGI. Trimming left V 0 bases short and J 1 base short, with 6 bases between. The CDR3 sequence is 14 residues long. The TCR sequence derives from a female donor in good health and CMV-seropositive. J is TRBJ1-1 and V is TRBV6-5; possibly TRBD1 for D (5 bases). The sample taken for sequencing was PBMCs. CDR3 sequence (DNA): TGTGCCAGCAGTTACTCCACAGGGAACACTGAAGCTTTCTTT. Encoded protein: CASSYSTGNTEAFF.